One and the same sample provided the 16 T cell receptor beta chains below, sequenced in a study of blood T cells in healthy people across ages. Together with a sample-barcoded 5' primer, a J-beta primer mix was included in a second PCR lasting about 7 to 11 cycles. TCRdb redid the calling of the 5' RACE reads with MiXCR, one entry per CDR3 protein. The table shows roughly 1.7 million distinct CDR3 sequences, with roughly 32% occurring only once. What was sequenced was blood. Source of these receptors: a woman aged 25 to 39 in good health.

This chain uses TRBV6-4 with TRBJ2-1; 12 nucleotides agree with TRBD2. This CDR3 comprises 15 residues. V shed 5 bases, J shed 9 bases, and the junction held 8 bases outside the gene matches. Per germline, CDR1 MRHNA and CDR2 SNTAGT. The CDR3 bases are TGTGCCAGCAGTTTTCTAGCGGGAGGGCCTATTGAGCAGTTCTTC. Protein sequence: CASSFLAGGPIEQFF.

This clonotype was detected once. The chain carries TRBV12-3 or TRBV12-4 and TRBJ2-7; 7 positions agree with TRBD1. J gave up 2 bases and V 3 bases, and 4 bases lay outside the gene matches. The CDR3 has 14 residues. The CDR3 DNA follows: TGTGCCAGCAGTTTGGGGACAGACCCCTACGAGCAGTACTTC. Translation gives CASSLGTDPYEQYF.

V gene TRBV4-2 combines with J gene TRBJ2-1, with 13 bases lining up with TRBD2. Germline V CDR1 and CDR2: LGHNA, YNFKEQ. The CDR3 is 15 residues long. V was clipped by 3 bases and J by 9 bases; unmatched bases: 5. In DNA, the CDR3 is TGTGCCAGCAGCCACGGGACTAGCGGGAAGGGTGAGCAGTTCTTC. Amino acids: CASSHGTSGKGEQFF.

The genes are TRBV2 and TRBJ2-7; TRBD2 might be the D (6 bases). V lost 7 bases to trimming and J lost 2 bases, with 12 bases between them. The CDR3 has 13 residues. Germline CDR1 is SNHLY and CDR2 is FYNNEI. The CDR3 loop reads CASTSGRTYEQYF. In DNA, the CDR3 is TGTGCCAGCACCTCGGGGAGGACCTACGAGCAGTACTTC.

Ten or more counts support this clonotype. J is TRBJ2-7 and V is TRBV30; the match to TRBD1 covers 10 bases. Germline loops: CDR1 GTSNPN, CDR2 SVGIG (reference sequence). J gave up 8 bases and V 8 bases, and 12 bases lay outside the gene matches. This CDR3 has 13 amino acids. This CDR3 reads CAHGRGQGYKQYF. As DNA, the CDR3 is TGTGCCCATGGTCGGGGACAGGGGTATAAGCAGTACTTC.

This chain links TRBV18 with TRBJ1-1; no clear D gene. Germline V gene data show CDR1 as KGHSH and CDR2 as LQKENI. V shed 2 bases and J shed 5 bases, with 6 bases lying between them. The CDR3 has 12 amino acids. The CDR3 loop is CASSPRSTEAFF. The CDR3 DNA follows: TGTGCCAGCTCACCAAGGTCGACTGAAGCTTTCTTT.

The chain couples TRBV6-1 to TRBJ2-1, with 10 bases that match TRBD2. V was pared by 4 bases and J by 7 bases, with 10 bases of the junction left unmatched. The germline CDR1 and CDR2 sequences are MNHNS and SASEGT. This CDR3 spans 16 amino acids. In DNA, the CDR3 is TGTGCCAGCAGTGCGGGGAAGCGGGGGGGCCTAAATGAGCAGTTCTTC. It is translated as CASSAGKRGGLNEQFF.

This CDR3 reads CSAQDGAGSAKNIQYF. The CDR3 nucleotides are TGCAGTGCGCAGGACGGAGCGGGGTCAGCCAAAAACATTCAGTACTTC. The genes are TRBV20-1 and TRBJ2-4, with 7 bases that match TRBD2. Germline V CDR1 and CDR2: DFQATT, SNEGSKA (reference sequence). V lost 6 bases, J lost 0 bases, and 11 bases stayed unmatched. The length of the CDR3 is 16 residues.

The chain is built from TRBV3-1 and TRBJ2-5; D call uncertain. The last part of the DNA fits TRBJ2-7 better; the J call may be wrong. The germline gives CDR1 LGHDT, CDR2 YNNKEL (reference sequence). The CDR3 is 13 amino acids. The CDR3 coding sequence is TGTGCCAGCAGCCAATCGGTTGGCTACGAGCAGTACTTC. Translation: CASSQSVGYEQYF.

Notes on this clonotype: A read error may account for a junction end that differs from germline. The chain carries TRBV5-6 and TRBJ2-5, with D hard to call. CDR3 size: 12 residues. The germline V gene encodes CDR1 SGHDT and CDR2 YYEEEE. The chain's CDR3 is CASSRNKETRYF. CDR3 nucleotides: TGTGCCAGCAGCCGGAACAAAGAGACCCGGTACTTC.

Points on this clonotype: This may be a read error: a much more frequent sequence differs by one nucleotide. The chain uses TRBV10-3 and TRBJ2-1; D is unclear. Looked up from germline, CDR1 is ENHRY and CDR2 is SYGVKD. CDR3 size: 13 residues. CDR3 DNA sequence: TGTGCCATCACCGCCAGCACCATCAATGGGCAGTTCTTC. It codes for CAITASTINGQFF.

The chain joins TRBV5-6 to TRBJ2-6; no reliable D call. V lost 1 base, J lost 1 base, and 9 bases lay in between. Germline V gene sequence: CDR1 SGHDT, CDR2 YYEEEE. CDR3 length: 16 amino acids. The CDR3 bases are TGTGCCAGCAGCTTGTCGACGCAGTCTGGGGCCAACGTCCTGACTTTC. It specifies CASSLSTQSGANVLTF.

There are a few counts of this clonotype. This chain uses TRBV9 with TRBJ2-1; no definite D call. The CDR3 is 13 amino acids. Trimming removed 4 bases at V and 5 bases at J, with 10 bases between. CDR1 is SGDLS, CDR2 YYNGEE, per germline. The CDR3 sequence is CASSPWENNEQFF. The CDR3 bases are TGTGCCAGCAGCCCCTGGGAAAACAATGAGCAGTTCTTC. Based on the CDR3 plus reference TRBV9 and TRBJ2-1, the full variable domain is DSGVTQTPKHLITATGQRVTLRCSPRSGDLSVYWYQQSLDQGLQFLIQYYNGEERAKGNILERFSAQQFPDLHSELNLSSLELGDSALYFCASSPWENNEQFFGPGTRLTVL.

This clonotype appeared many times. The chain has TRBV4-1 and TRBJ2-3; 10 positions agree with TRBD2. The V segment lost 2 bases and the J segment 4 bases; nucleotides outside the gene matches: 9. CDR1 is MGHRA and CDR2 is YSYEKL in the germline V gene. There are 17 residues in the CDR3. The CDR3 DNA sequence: TGCGCCAGCAGCCAACTCTTACAGCGGGGGGGACCAGATACGCAGTATTTT. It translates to CASSQLLQRGGPDTQYF.

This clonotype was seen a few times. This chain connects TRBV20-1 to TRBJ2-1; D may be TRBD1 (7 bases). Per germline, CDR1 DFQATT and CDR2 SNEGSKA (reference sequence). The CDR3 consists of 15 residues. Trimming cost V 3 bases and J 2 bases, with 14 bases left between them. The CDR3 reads CSASDDREAYNEQFF. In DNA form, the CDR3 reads TGCAGTGCTAGTGATGACAGGGAGGCCTACAATGAGCAGTTCTTC.

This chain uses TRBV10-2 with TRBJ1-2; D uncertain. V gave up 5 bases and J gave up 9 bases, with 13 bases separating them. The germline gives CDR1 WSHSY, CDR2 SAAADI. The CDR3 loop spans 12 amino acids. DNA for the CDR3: TGCGCCAGCAGTAACCTAGGTACGCGCTACACCTTC. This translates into CASSNLGTRYTF.